Listed below are T cell receptor beta chains from one sample, sequenced in a study of neurological immune-mediated disorders. TCRdb passed the 5' RACE reads through MiXCR, listing each CDR3 protein once. The table includes fewer than 80,000 distinct CDR3 sequences, 4.5% to 5.5% detected once. The sample consisted of PBMCs. Every receptor here comes from a woman aged 50 to 60 with multiple sclerosis. Each CDR3 is given with its conserved first and last residue. A D gene is named only where the DNA matches it firmly. Not all rows give a size; the values are once, few, many and, for expanded clones, a class.

d_call: TRBD1; clone_size: many; j_call: TRBJ2-5; v_call: TRBV6-6; cdr3_aa: CASSYLGQGETQYF; cdr3_nt: TGTGCCAGCAGTTACCTGGGACAGGGGGAGACCCAGTACTTC
d_call: .; clone_size: many; j_call: TRBJ1-1; v_call: TRBV12-5; cdr3_aa: CASGPNREVMNTEAFF; cdr3_nt: TGTGCTAGTGGACCGAACAGGGAGGTGATGAACACTGAAGCTTTCTTT
d_call: .; clone_size: many; j_call: TRBJ2-2; v_call: TRBV11-2; cdr3_aa: CASSSLQGIGELFF; cdr3_nt: TGTGCCAGCAGCTCTCTTCAGGGGATCGGGGAGCTGTTTTTT
d_call: .; clone_size: many; j_call: TRBJ1-2; v_call: TRBV14; cdr3_aa: CASSQISPGDGYTF; cdr3_nt: TGTGCCAGCAGCCAAATTAGTCCGGGAGATGGCTACACCTTC
d_call: .; clone_size: many; j_call: TRBJ2-2; v_call: TRBV6-6; cdr3_aa: CASSFSAELAGELFF; cdr3_nt: TGTGCCAGCAGTTTCTCCGCGGAGCTGGCCGGGGAGCTGTTTTTT
d_call: .; clone_size: many; j_call: TRBJ2-7; v_call: TRBV6-5; cdr3_aa: CASSRQGSSYEQYF; cdr3_nt: TGTGCCAGCAGTCGTCAGGGGAGCTCCTACGAGCAGTACTTC
d_call: .; clone_size: many; j_call: TRBJ1-2; v_call: TRBV7-2; cdr3_aa: CASSPGAANYGYTF; cdr3_nt: TGTGCCAGCAGCCCAGGGGCCGCTAACTATGGCTACACCTTC
d_call: TRBD2; clone_size: many; j_call: TRBJ2-3; v_call: TRBV14; cdr3_aa: CASSLRGLAGGQDTQYF; cdr3_nt: TGTGCCAGCAGCCTTCGAGGACTAGCGGGGGGCCAAGATACGCAGTATTTT
d_call: .; clone_size: many; j_call: TRBJ1-3; v_call: TRBV7-2; cdr3_aa: CASSSGRSSGNTIYF; cdr3_nt: TGTGCCAGCAGCTCGGGACGGAGCTCTGGAAACACCATATATTTT
d_call: .; clone_size: many; j_call: TRBJ2-3; v_call: TRBV9; cdr3_aa: CASSVGSADTQYF; cdr3_nt: TGTGCCAGCAGCGTAGGGAGCGCAGATACGCAGTATTTT
d_call: .; clone_size: few; j_call: TRBJ1-5; v_call: TRBV3-1; cdr3_aa: CASSQGSNQPQNF; cdr3_nt: TGTGCCAGCAGCCAAGGCAGCAATCAGCCCCAGAATTTT
d_call: TRBD2; clone_size: many; j_call: TRBJ2-5; v_call: TRBV29-1; cdr3_aa: CSVEGLAGSQETQYF; cdr3_nt: TGCAGCGTTGAAGGACTAGCGGGATCACAAGAGACCCAGTACTTC
d_call: TRBD2; clone_size: many; j_call: TRBJ2-6; v_call: TRBV5-5; cdr3_aa: CAGRGSGGRFRSGANVLTF; cdr3_nt: TGTGCCGGGAGGGGTAGCGGGGGCCGATTTCGCTCTGGGGCCAACGTCCTGACTTTC
d_call: TRBD1; clone_size: many; j_call: TRBJ2-5; v_call: TRBV20-1; cdr3_aa: CSARGTGGGWGTQYF; cdr3_nt: TGCAGTGCTAGGGGGACAGGGGGCGGATGGGGGACCCAGTACTTC
d_call: .; clone_size: many; j_call: TRBJ2-7; v_call: TRBV20-1; cdr3_aa: CSASEPGGANEQYF; cdr3_nt: TGCAGTGCCAGCGAACCTGGGGGGGCTAACGAGCAGTACTTC
d_call: TRBD1; clone_size: many; j_call: TRBJ2-5; v_call: TRBV5-1; cdr3_aa: CASSWDSQETQYF; cdr3_nt: TGCGCCAGCAGCTGGGACAGCCAAGAGACCCAGTACTTC
d_call: .; clone_size: many; j_call: TRBJ2-3; v_call: TRBV3-1; cdr3_aa: CASSRKTGAQTDTQYF; cdr3_nt: TGTGCCAGCAGCCGAAAGACTGGGGCCCAAACAGATACGCAGTATTTT
d_call: TRBD1; clone_size: many; j_call: TRBJ1-1; v_call: TRBV6-2/TRBV6-3; cdr3_aa: CASSAGGGTEAFF; cdr3_nt: TGTGCCAGCAGTGCAGGGGGCGGAACTGAAGCTTTCTTT
d_call: .; clone_size: many; j_call: TRBJ1-1; v_call: TRBV25-1; cdr3_aa: CASSESGRPEAFF; cdr3_nt: TGTGCCAGCAGTGAATCCGGGAGGCCTGAAGCTTTCTTT
d_call: TRBD2; clone_size: many; j_call: TRBJ2-3; v_call: TRBV10-3; cdr3_aa: CAISEQGGGVTDTQYF; cdr3_nt: TGTGCCATCAGTGAACAGGGCGGGGGGGTGACAGATACGCAGTATTTT
d_call: TRBD2; clone_size: many; j_call: TRBJ2-1; v_call: TRBV9; cdr3_aa: CASSARGGWENEQFF; cdr3_nt: TGTGCCAGCAGCGCCCGGGGGGGGTGGGAGAATGAGCAGTTCTTC
d_call: .; clone_size: few; j_call: TRBJ2-2; v_call: TRBV18; cdr3_aa: CASSPFPGQLAIGELFF; cdr3_nt: TGTGCCAGCTCACCATTCCCAGGACAGCTCGCCATCGGGGAGCTGTTTTTT
d_call: .; clone_size: .; j_call: TRBJ1-2; v_call: TRBV7-9; cdr3_aa: CASSLLSDTAYGYTF; cdr3_nt: TGTGCCAGCAGCTTATTGAGTGACACCGCCTACGGCTACACCTTC
d_call: .; clone_size: many; j_call: TRBJ2-3; v_call: TRBV5-1; cdr3_aa: CASSPLSTDTQYF; cdr3_nt: TGCGCCAGCAGCCCCCTATCCACAGATACGCAGTATTTT
d_call: TRBD1; clone_size: .; j_call: TRBJ1-5; v_call: TRBV2; cdr3_aa: CASRDGQGIVGNQPQHF; cdr3_nt: TGTGCCAGCAGAGACGGACAGGGAATTGTTGGCAATCAGCCCCAGCATTTT
d_call: TRBD2; clone_size: many; j_call: TRBJ2-1; v_call: TRBV12-3/TRBV12-4; cdr3_aa: CASIGTSGGKFHNEQFF; cdr3_nt: TGTGCCAGCATCGGGACTAGCGGGGGGAAATTCCACAATGAGCAGTTCTTC
d_call: .; clone_size: many; j_call: TRBJ2-3; v_call: TRBV5-1; cdr3_aa: CASSLFSTDTQYF; cdr3_nt: TGCGCCAGCAGCTTGTTCAGCACAGATACGCAGTATTTT
d_call: .; clone_size: many; j_call: TRBJ2-2; v_call: TRBV7-8; cdr3_aa: CASSMTAGELFF; cdr3_nt: TGTGCCAGCAGCATGACAGCCGGGGAGCTGTTTTTT
d_call: .; clone_size: many; j_call: TRBJ2-1; v_call: TRBV11-2; cdr3_aa: CASSLGGSSMEQFF; cdr3_nt: TGTGCCAGCAGCTTAGGAGGTTCCTCCATGGAGCAGTTCTTC
d_call: TRBD1; clone_size: many; j_call: TRBJ1-6; v_call: TRBV18; cdr3_aa: CASSPRDSNSPLHF; cdr3_nt: TGTGCCAGCTCACCACGGGACAGCAACTCACCCCTCCACTTT
d_call: .; clone_size: many; j_call: TRBJ2-5; v_call: TRBV7-2; cdr3_aa: CASSSYEETQYF; cdr3_nt: TGTGCCAGCAGCAGCTACGAGGAGACCCAGTACTTC
d_call: .; clone_size: many; j_call: TRBJ1-1; v_call: TRBV11-2; cdr3_aa: CASSLDKGGTEAFF; cdr3_nt: TGTGCCAGCAGCTTAGATAAAGGGGGCACTGAAGCTTTCTTT
d_call: .; clone_size: .; j_call: TRBJ2-1; v_call: TRBV5-6; cdr3_aa: CASSEITVYEQFF; cdr3_nt: TGTGCCAGCAGCGAGATAACAGTGTATGAGCAGTTCTTC
d_call: .; clone_size: many; j_call: TRBJ1-5; v_call: TRBV3-1; cdr3_aa: CASQGGAGNQPQHF; cdr3_nt: TGTGCCAGCCAAGGGGGGGCAGGCAATCAGCCCCAGCATTTT
d_call: .; clone_size: many; j_call: TRBJ1-1; v_call: TRBV12-3/TRBV12-4; cdr3_aa: CASSATGTGNTEAFF; cdr3_nt: TGTGCCAGCAGTGCAACCGGGACCGGGAACACTGAAGCTTTCTTT
d_call: .; clone_size: .; j_call: TRBJ1-1; v_call: TRBV11-2; cdr3_aa: CASSLKFHTEAFF; cdr3_nt: TGTGCCAGCAGCTTGAAATTTCATACTGAAGCTTTCTTT
d_call: .; clone_size: many; j_call: TRBJ1-3; v_call: TRBV12-3/TRBV12-4; cdr3_aa: CASRESNGNTIYF; cdr3_nt: TGTGCCAGCAGGGAGTCGAATGGAAACACCATATATTTT
d_call: .; clone_size: many; j_call: TRBJ2-2; v_call: TRBV4-3; cdr3_aa: CASSQVERTGELFF; cdr3_nt: TGCGCCAGCAGCCAAGTTGAACGTACCGGGGAGCTGTTTTTT
d_call: TRBD1; clone_size: many; j_call: TRBJ2-7; v_call: TRBV20-1; cdr3_aa: CSARGDRDRGLYEQYF; cdr3_nt: TGCAGTGCTAGAGGGGACCGGGACAGGGGTTTGTACGAGCAGTACTTC
d_call: .; clone_size: medium-sized; j_call: TRBJ2-5; v_call: TRBV12-3/TRBV12-4; cdr3_aa: CASSLGETQYF; cdr3_nt: TGTGCCAGCAGCTTGGGAGAGACCCAGTACTTC
d_call: .; clone_size: many; j_call: TRBJ2-1; v_call: TRBV2; cdr3_aa: CASSDLGSRSYNEQFF; cdr3_nt: TGTGCCAGCAGTGATTTGGGATCCCGCTCCTACAATGAGCAGTTCTTC
d_call: .; clone_size: many; j_call: TRBJ1-6; v_call: TRBV5-1; cdr3_aa: CASRARGSPLHF; cdr3_nt: TGCGCCAGCAGGGCGAGAGGCTCACCCCTCCACTTT
d_call: .; clone_size: .; j_call: TRBJ2-2; v_call: TRBV6-5; cdr3_aa: CASSYAAETGELFF; cdr3_nt: TGTGCCAGCAGTTACGCGGCCGAAACCGGGGAGCTGTTTTTT
d_call: TRBD2; clone_size: many; j_call: TRBJ2-7; v_call: TRBV7-3; cdr3_aa: CASSPAGGPYEQYF; cdr3_nt: TGTGCCAGCAGCCCAGCGGGGGGGCCCTACGAGCAGTACTTC
d_call: .; clone_size: few; j_call: TRBJ2-1; v_call: TRBV5-1; cdr3_aa: CASARSFAYNEQFF; cdr3_nt: TGCGCCAGCGCCCGTTCTTTCGCCTACAATGAGCAGTTCTTC
d_call: .; clone_size: few; j_call: TRBJ2-1; v_call: TRBV20-1; cdr3_aa: CSAPRTNYNEQFF; cdr3_nt: TGCAGTGCTCCCAGGACAAACTACAATGAGCAGTTCTTC
d_call: .; clone_size: many; j_call: TRBJ1-1; v_call: TRBV4-2; cdr3_aa: CASQEQPGNTEAFF; cdr3_nt: TGTGCCAGCCAAGAGCAGCCCGGGAACACTGAAGCTTTCTTT
d_call: .; clone_size: .; j_call: TRBJ1-5; v_call: TRBV28; cdr3_aa: CASSRGGTGTKQPQNF; cdr3_nt: TGTGCCAGCAGTAGAGGCGGGACCGGGACAAAACAGCCCCAGAATTTT
d_call: TRBD1; clone_size: .; j_call: TRBJ2-5; v_call: TRBV5-1; cdr3_aa: CASSLEEQGAIQETQYF; cdr3_nt: TGCGCCAGCAGCTTAGAGGAACAGGGGGCAATTCAAGAGACCCAGTACTTC
d_call: .; clone_size: many; j_call: TRBJ2-7; v_call: TRBV20-1; cdr3_aa: CSAVERSYSYEQYF; cdr3_nt: TGCAGTGCGGTCGAGAGAAGCTATAGCTACGAGCAGTACTTC
d_call: .; clone_size: many; j_call: TRBJ1-6; v_call: TRBV5-1; cdr3_aa: CASSLAESSPLHF; cdr3_nt: TGCGCCAGCAGCTTGGCCGAATCTTCACCCCTCCACTTT
d_call: .; clone_size: many; j_call: TRBJ2-5; v_call: TRBV20-1; cdr3_aa: CSAPTADETQYF; cdr3_nt: TGCAGTGCCCCAACAGCGGACGAGACCCAGTACTTC
d_call: TRBD1; clone_size: many; j_call: TRBJ1-3; v_call: TRBV10-3; cdr3_aa: CAISADDRDGNTIYF; cdr3_nt: TGTGCCATCAGTGCCGACGACAGGGATGGAAACACCATATATTTT
d_call: .; clone_size: many; j_call: TRBJ2-3; v_call: TRBV7-8; cdr3_aa: CASSSSDTQYF; cdr3_nt: TGTGCCAGCAGCTCCTCGGATACGCAGTATTTT
d_call: .; clone_size: few; j_call: TRBJ2-7; v_call: TRBV10-3; cdr3_aa: CAISLQGVREQYF; cdr3_nt: TGTGCCATCAGCTTACAGGGAGTTCGCGAGCAGTACTTC
d_call: TRBD2; clone_size: many; j_call: TRBJ2-3; v_call: TRBV5-1; cdr3_aa: CASSFGGSSTDTQYF; cdr3_nt: TGCGCCAGCAGCTTCGGGGGGAGCTCCACAGATACGCAGTATTTT
d_call: .; clone_size: many; j_call: TRBJ2-7; v_call: TRBV10-3; cdr3_aa: CAISKPGTTEQYF; cdr3_nt: TGTGCCATCAGTAAACCAGGGACGACCGAGCAGTACTTC
d_call: TRBD1; clone_size: .; j_call: TRBJ1-6; v_call: TRBV5-1; cdr3_aa: CASSSGQGNNNSPLHF; cdr3_nt: TGCGCCAGCAGCTCCGGACAGGGGAATAATAATTCACCCCTACACTTT